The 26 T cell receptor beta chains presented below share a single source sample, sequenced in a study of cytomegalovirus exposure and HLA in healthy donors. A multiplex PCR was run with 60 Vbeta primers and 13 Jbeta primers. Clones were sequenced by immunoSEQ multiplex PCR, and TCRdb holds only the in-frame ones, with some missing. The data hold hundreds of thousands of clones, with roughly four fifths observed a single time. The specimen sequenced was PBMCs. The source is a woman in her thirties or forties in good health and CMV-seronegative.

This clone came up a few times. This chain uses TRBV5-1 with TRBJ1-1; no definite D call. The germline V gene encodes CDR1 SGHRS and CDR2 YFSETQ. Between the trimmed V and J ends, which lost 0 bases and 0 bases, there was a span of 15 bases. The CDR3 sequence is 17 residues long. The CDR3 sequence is CASSLVEVSPLNTEAFF. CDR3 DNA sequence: TGCGCCAGCAGCTTGGTGGAGGTCTCCCCCTTGAACACTGAAGCTTTCTTT.

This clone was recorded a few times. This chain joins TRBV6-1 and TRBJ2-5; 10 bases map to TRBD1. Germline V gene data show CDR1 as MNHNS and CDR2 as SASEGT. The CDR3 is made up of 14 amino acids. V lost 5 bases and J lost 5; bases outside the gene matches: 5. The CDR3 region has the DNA TGTGCCAGCAGTAAGACAGGGGGCGGTGAGACCCAGTACTTC. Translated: CASSKTGGGETQYF.

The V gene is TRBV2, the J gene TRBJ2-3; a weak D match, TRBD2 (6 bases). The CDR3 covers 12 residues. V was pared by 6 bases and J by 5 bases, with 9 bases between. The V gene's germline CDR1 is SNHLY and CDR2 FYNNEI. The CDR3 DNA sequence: TGTGCCAGCAGGACTAGGGGAGATACGCAGTATTTT. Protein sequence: CASRTRGDTQYF.

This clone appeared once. The CDR3: CASSGGFSTDTQYF. CDR3 in DNA: TGTGCCAGCTCCGGGGGGTTCAGCACAGATACGCAGTATTTT. J is TRBJ2-3 and V is TRBV5-6; TRBD2 agrees at 7 bases. V lost 7 bases, J lost 0 bases, and 5 bases stayed unmatched. This CDR3 contains 14 residues. Germline CDR1 reads SGHDT; CDR2 reads YYEEEE.

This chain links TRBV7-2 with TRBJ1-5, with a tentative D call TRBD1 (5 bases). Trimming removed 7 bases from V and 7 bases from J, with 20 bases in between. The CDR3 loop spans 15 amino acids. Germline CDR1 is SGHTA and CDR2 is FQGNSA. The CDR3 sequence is CASTLLGRADQPQHF. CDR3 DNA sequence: TGTGCCAGCACGCTCTTAGGCAGGGCTGACCAGCCCCAGCATTTT. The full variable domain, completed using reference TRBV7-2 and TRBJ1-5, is GAGVSQSPSNKVTEKGKDVELRCDPISGHTALYWYRQSLGQGLEFLIYFQGNSAPDKSGLPSDRFSAERTGGSVSTLTIQRTQQEDSAVYLCASTLLGRADQPQHFGDGTRLSIL.

The chain's CDR3 is CASSVATGVRSEAFF. For the CDR3, the DNA is TGTGCCAGCAGCGTAGCGACAGGCGTCAGGTCTGAAGCTTTCTTT. The chain is built from TRBV9 and TRBJ1-1; tentative D call: TRBD1 (6 bases). This CDR3 comprises 15 residues. Germline V gene sequence: CDR1 SGDLS, CDR2 YYNGEE. The ends were cut back, 0 bases at V and 6 bases at J, with 15 bases in the middle.

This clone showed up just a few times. CDR3 region: CASRQGGNSPLHF. CDR3 nucleotide sequence: TGTGCCAGCAGACAGGGGGGTAATTCACCCCTCCACTTT. The V and J genes are TRBV6-1 and TRBJ1-6; 8 positions agree with TRBD1. CDR1 and CDR2 from the germline V gene are MNHNS and SASEGT. Losses at the gene ends were 6 bases for V and 6 bases for J; bases not matched to a gene: 1. The CDR3 is made up of 13 amino acids.

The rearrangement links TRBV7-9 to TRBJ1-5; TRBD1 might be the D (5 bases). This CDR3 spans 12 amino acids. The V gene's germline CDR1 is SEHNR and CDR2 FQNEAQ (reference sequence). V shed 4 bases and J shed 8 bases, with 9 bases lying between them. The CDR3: CASSSREEPQHF. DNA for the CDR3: TGTGCCAGCAGCTCCAGGGAGGAGCCCCAGCATTTT.

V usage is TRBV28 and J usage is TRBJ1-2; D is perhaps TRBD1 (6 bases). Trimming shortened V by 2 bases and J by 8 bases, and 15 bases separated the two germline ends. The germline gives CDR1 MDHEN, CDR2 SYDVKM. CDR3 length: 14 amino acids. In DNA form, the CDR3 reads TGTGCCAGCAGTTTACTGGTGCAGGGGTCAGGCTACACCTTC. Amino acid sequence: CASSLLVQGSGYTF.

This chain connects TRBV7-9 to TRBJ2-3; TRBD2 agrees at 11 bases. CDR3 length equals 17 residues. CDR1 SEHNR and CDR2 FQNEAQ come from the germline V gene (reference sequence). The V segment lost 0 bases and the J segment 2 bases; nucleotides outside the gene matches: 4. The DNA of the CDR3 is TGTGCCAGCAGCTTAGCTGGGACTAGCGGTAACACAGATACGCAGTATTTT. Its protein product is CASSLAGTSGNTDTQYF.

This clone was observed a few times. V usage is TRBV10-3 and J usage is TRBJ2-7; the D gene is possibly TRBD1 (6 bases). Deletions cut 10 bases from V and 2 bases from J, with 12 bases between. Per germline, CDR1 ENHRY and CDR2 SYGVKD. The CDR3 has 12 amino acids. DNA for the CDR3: TGTGCCAGACGGACAGAAACCTACGAGCAGTACTTC. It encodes CARRTETYEQYF.

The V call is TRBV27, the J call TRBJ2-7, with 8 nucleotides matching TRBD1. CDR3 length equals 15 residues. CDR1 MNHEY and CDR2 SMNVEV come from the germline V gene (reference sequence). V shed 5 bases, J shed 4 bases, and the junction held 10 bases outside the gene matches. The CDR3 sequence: CASSPQGANYYEQYF. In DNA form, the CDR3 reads TGTGCCAGCAGTCCCCAGGGGGCGAATTATTACGAGCAGTACTTC.

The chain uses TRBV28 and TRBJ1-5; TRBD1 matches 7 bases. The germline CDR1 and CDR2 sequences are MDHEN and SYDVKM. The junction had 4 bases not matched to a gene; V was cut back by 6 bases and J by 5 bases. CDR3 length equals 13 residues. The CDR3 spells CASRSTGDQPQHF. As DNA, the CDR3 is TGTGCCAGCAGAAGTACAGGGGATCAGCCCCAGCATTTT.

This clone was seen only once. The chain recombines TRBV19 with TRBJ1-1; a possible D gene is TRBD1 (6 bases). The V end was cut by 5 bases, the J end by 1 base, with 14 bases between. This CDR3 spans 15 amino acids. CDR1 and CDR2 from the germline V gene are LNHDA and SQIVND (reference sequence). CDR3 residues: CASSQGHPPNTEAFF. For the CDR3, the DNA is TGTGCCAGTAGTCAGGGGCACCCTCCGAACACTGAAGCTTTCTTT.

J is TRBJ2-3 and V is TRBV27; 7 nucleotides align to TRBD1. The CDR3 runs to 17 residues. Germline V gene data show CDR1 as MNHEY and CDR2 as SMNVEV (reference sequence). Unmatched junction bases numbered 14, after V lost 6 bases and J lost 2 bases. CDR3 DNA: TGTGCCAGCAGCCCGAAAAGACCGGGACAGCTCACAGATACGCAGTATTTT. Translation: CASSPKRPGQLTDTQYF.

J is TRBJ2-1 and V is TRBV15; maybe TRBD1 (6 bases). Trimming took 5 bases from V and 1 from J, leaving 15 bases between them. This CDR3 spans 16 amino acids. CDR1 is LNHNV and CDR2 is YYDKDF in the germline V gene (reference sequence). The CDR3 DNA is TGTGCCACCAGCCCTCAGGGGAGCGGTTCCTACAATGAGCAGTTCTTC. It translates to CATSPQGSGSYNEQFF.

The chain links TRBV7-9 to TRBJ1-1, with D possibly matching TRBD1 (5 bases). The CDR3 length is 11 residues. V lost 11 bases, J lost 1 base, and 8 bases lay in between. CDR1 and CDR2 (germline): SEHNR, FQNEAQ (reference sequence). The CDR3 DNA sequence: TGTGCCGGACAAGAGAACACTGAAGCTTTCTTT. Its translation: CAGQENTEAFF.

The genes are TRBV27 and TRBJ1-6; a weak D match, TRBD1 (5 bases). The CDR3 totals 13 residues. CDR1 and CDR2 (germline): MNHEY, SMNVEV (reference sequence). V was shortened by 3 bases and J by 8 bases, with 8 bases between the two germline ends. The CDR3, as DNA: TGTGCCAGCAGTTTCTTCAGGGATTCACCCCTCCACTTT. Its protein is CASSFFRDSPLHF.

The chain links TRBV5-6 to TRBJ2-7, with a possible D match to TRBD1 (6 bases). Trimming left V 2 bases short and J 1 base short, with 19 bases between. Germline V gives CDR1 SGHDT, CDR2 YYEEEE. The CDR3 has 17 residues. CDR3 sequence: CASSFGGLTGSSYEQYF. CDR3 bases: TGTGCCAGCAGCTTTGGTGGTCTCACAGGGAGTTCCTACGAGCAGTACTTC.

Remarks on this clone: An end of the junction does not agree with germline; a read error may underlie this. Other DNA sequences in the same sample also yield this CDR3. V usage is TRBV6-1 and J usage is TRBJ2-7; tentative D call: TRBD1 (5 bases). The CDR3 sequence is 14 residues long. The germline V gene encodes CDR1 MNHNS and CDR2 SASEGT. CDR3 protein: CATFPGAERREQYF. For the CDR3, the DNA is TGCGCCACCTTCCCTGGGGCAGAACGAAGGGAGCAGTACTTC.

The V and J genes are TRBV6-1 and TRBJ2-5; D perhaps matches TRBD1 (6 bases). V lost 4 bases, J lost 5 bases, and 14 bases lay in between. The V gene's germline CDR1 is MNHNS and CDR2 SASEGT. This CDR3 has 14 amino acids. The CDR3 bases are TGTGCCAGCAGTGGCACAGGGTATACGGAGACCCAGTACTTC. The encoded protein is CASSGTGYTETQYF.

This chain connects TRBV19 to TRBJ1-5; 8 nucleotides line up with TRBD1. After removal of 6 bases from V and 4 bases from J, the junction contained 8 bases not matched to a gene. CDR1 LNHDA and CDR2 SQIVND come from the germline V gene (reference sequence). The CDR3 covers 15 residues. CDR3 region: CASRQDREGNQPQHF. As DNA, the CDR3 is TGTGCCAGTAGACAGGACAGGGAAGGGAATCAGCCCCAGCATTTT.

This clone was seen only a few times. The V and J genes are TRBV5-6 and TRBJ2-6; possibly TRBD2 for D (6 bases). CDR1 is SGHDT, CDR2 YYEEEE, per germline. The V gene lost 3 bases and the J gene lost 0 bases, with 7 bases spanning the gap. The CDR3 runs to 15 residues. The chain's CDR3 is CASSSGASGANVLTF. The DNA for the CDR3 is TGTGCCAGCAGCTCGGGAGCCTCTGGGGCCAACGTCCTGACTTTC.

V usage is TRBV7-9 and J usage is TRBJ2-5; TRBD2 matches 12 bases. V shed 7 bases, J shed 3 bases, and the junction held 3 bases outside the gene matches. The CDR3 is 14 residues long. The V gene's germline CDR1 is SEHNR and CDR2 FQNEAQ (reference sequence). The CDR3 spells CASTTSGGKETQYF. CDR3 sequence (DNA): TGTGCCAGCACGACTAGCGGGGGTAAAGAGACCCAGTACTTC.

CDR3 residues: CASSVSLDTEAFF. CDR3 nucleotides: TGTGCCAGCAGCGTTAGTTTAGACACTGAAGCTTTCTTT. This chain joins TRBV9 and TRBJ1-1; the D is unclear. Germline CDR1 and CDR2: SGDLS and YYNGEE. The CDR3 sequence is 13 residues long. V was trimmed by 2 bases and J by 3 bases, leaving 8 bases between them.

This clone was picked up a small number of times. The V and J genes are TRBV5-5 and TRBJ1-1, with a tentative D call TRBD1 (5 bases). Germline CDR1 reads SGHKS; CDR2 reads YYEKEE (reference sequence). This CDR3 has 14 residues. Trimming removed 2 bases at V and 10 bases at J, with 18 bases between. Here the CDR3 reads CASSFSGDSGGAFF. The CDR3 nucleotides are TGTGCCAGCAGCTTTTCGGGGGACTCGGGTGGAGCTTTCTTT.